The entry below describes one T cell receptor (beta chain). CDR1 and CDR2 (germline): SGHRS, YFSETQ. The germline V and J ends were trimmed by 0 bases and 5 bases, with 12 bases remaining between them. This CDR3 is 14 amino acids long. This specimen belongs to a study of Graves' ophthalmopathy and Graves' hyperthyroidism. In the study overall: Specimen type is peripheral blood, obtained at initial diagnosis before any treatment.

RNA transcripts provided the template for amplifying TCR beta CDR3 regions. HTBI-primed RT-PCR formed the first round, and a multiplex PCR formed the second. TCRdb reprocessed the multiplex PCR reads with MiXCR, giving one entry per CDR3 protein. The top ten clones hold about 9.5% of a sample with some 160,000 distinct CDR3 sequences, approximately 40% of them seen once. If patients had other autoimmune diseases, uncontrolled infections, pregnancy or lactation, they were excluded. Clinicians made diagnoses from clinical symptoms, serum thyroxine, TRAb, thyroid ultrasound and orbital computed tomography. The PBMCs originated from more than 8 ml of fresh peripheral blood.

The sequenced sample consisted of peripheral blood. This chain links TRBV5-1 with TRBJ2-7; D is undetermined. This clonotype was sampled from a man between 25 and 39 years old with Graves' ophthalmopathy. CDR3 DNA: TGCGCCAGCAGCTTGGGACGGCTAGACGACGAGCAGTACTTC. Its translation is CASSLGRLDDEQYF. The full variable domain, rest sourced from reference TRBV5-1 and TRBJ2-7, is KAGVTQTPRYLIKTRGQQVTLSCSPISGHRSVSWYQQTPGQGLQFLFEYFSETQRNKGNFPGRFSGRQFSNSRSEMNVSTLELGDSALYLCASSLGRLDDEQYFGPGTRLTVT.